Listed below are T cell receptor beta chains from one sample, sequenced in a study of regulatory T cells in long-lasting Graves disease. TCRdb reprocessed the multiplex PCR reads with MiXCR, giving one entry per CDR3 protein. The profile shows roughly 400,000 distinct CDR3 sequences, less than 20% of them singletons. The data also belong to a second study, concerning T cells in Graves' hyperthyroidism and ophthalmopathy.

Specimen: peripheral blood mononuclear cells (PBMCs), collected at new diagnosis, from a patient treated with antithyroid drugs. These receptors were obtained from a woman in her late teens or twenties with Graves disease. The CDR3 runs from the conserved cysteine through the conserved F or W. The D gene is left open where the match is weak. Size values are once, few and many counts, or a class for expanded clones, and some rows have none.

TRBV6-2/TRBV6-3	TRBJ2-1	.	13	.	TGTGCCAGCAGTTACCCGCAGCGGAAGGAGCAGTTCTTC	CASSYPQRKEQFF
TRBV6-1	TRBJ2-7	many	21	TRBD2	TGTGCCAGCAGTGAAGTGAGGATAGGACTAGCGGGAGGGCCGAGCTCCTACGAGCAGTACTTC	CASSEVRIGLAGGPSSYEQYF
TRBV12-3/TRBV12-4	TRBJ2-5	once	12	.	TGTGCCAGCAGTTATGCGAGAGAGACCCAGTACTTC	CASSYARETQYF
TRBV30	TRBJ2-3	many	15	.	TGTGCCTGGAGTGTCGGCGCTACGAACCTCGGGGCGCAGTATTTT	CAWSVGATNLGAQYF
TRBV5-4	TRBJ2-1	.	15	TRBD2	TGTGCCAGCAGCCTTCCGGGACTAGCTAGGAATGAGCAGTTCTTC	CASSLPGLARNEQFF
TRBV9	TRBJ2-3	few	15	.	TGTGCCAGCAGTTCAGGTGGGGTTAGCACAGATACGCAGTATTTT	CASSSGGVSTDTQYF
TRBV29-1	TRBJ2-3	few	15	TRBD2	TGCAGCGTTGATGTAGGGACTAGCGGCTTGGATACGCAGTATTTT	CSVDVGTSGLDTQYF
TRBV5-6	TRBJ2-3	many	15	.	TGTGCCAGCAGCTTTCTTACAGGGATCACAGATACGCAGTATTTT	CASSFLTGITDTQYF
TRBV20-1	TRBJ1-5	many	14	.	TGCAGTGCCAGCCCGACAGGTGGGAATCAGCCCCAGCATTTT	CSASPTGGNQPQHF
TRBV6-1	TRBJ2-7	.	15	TRBD1	TGTGCCAGCAGTCGAACAGGGGGAGGATTCTACGAGCAGTACTTC	CASSRTGGGFYEQYF
TRBV6-5	TRBJ2-1	few	15	TRBD1	TGTGCCAGCAGTTACGCGACGACAGGGGGAAATGAGCAGTTCTTC	CASSYATTGGNEQFF
TRBV27	TRBJ1-1	many	15	TRBD1	TGTGCCAGCAGTTTAGAGACAGGGGGCTTGACTGAAGCTTTCTTT	CASSLETGGLTEAFF
TRBV28	TRBJ1-5	many	13	.	TGTGCCAGTAGGGGGGTCTGGAATCAGCCCCAGCATTTT	CASRGVWNQPQHF
TRBV3-1	TRBJ2-1	.	16	.	TGTGCCAGCAGCCAAATACTAGGGCGAGGGTACAATGAGCAGTTCTTC	CASSQILGRGYNEQFF
TRBV28	TRBJ2-1	many	16	.	TGTGCCAGCAGCCGACCCTTTATGGGCAGGGCTAATGAGCAGTTCTTC	CASSRPFMGRANEQFF
TRBV20-1	TRBJ1-5	many	13	.	TGCAGTGCTAGTCGCCAGGCGGATCAGCCCCAGCATTTT	CSASRQADQPQHF
TRBV29-1	TRBJ2-2	.	17	.	TGCAGCGTAGGGACCGACCGAGCCTCTTCGAACACCGGGGAGCTGTTTTTT	CSVGTDRASSNTGELFF
TRBV28	TRBJ2-1	many	12	.	TGTGCCAGCAGTTTTGAGGTAAATGAGCAGTTCTTC	CASSFEVNEQFF
TRBV29-1	TRBJ2-7	many	12	.	TGCAGCGTCAGGGAGGTGTCAGGGGAGCAGTACTTC	CSVREVSGEQYF
TRBV4-2	TRBJ2-7	few	18	.	TGTGCCAGCAGCCACCAAGGTGCAGGCGTGGGGGGATCCTACGAGCAGTACTTC	CASSHQGAGVGGSYEQYF
TRBV18	TRBJ1-5	many	14	TRBD1	TGTGCCACCTCCGGGACAGGGGGCGGTCAGCCCCAGCATTTT	CATSGTGGGQPQHF
TRBV28	TRBJ2-2	.	18	.	TGTGCCAGCAGACTATTGGGGGTATCGTGGACGAACACCGGGGAGCTGTTTTTT	CASRLLGVSWTNTGELFF
TRBV6-2/TRBV6-3	TRBJ2-3	few	15	.	TGTGCCAGCAGTGAAGCGGCGACTTTACGAGATACGCAGTATTTT	CASSEAATLRDTQYF
TRBV12-3/TRBV12-4	TRBJ2-3	few	15	.	TGTGCCAGCAGTTTTAAGGGTCGGGGAGCAGATACGCAGTATTTT	CASSFKGRGADTQYF
TRBV9	TRBJ2-1	few	18	TRBD2	TGTGCCAGCAGCCAAGGACTAGCGAGACCCGGACAACACAATGAGCAGTTCTTC	CASSQGLARPGQHNEQFF
TRBV6-5	TRBJ2-7	many	15	TRBD1	TGTGCCAGCAGTTACCCGAGGGACAGGGGCTACGAGCAGTACTTC	CASSYPRDRGYEQYF
TRBV15	TRBJ2-7	.	14	TRBD2	TGTGCCACCAGCAGGGGACTAGCGTCCGAAGAGCAGTACTTC	CATSRGLASEEQYF
TRBV28	TRBJ2-3	.	20	.	TGTGCCAGCAGTACATACGGGACAAATGAGATCGGTCGAGGCGCAGATACGCAGTATTTT	CASSTYGTNEIGRGADTQYF
TRBV20-1	TRBJ2-7	.	13	.	TGCAGTGCTAGACACGGGAAATGGGGTGAGCAGTACTTC	CSARHGKWGEQYF
TRBV27	TRBJ2-7	many	15	TRBD2	TGTGCCAGCAGTTCCACTTTGGCGGGAGCGTACGAGCAGTACTTC	CASSSTLAGAYEQYF
TRBV7-9	TRBJ2-3	few	16	TRBD1	TGTGCCAGCAGCAAAGGTACAGGGGGCCCGACAGATACGCAGTATTTT	CASSKGTGGPTDTQYF
TRBV2	TRBJ1-2	.	11	.	TGTGCCTGCAGTGGGCTTGGCGGCTACACCTTC	CACSGLGGYTF
TRBV5-4	TRBJ1-1	.	13	.	TGTGCCAGCAGCCCTGACATGAACACTGAAGCTTTCTTT	CASSPDMNTEAFF
TRBV3-1	TRBJ2-3	.	17	TRBD2	TGTGCCAGCAGCCCCCGACTAGCGGGAGTTTACACAGATACGCAGTATTTT	CASSPRLAGVYTDTQYF
TRBV11-2	TRBJ2-3	many	13	.	TGTGCCAGCAGCCAGGGGAGGCCAGATACGCAGTATTTT	CASSQGRPDTQYF
TRBV20-1	TRBJ1-4	many	12	.	TGCAGTGCTATCGGGGTAGATGAAAAACTGTTTTTT	CSAIGVDEKLFF
TRBV12-3/TRBV12-4	TRBJ2-7	many	17	TRBD1	TGTGCCAGCAGTTTAGCGAATTGGGGACAGACCAACTACGAGCAGTACTTC	CASSLANWGQTNYEQYF
TRBV20-1	TRBJ2-3	few	18	TRBD2	TGCAGTGCTAGAGATTATAAAGGTCCTAGCGGGATGGCAGATACGCAGTATTTT	CSARDYKGPSGMADTQYF
TRBV7-2	TRBJ2-1	.	15	TRBD2	TGTGCCAGCAGCTTCGGCGGGGGGGGCTACAATGAGCAGTTCTTC	CASSFGGGGYNEQFF
TRBV4-2	TRBJ1-6	many	15	.	TGTGCCAGCAGCCAAGAAGGTGGGGGTCGATCACCCCTCCACTTT	CASSQEGGGRSPLHF
TRBV18	TRBJ2-2	few	15	.	TGTGCCAGCTCACTGTCGAGGGCGAACACCGGGGAGCTGTTTTTT	CASSLSRANTGELFF
TRBV6-2/TRBV6-3	TRBJ1-5	.	15	.	TGTGCCAGCATACAGGGAGTCCAGGGCAATCAGCCCCAGCATTTT	CASIQGVQGNQPQHF
TRBV6-2/TRBV6-3	TRBJ2-3	few	15	.	TGTGCCAGCAGCTACGCGGGGCTTGACACAGATACGCAGTATTTT	CASSYAGLDTDTQYF
TRBV19	TRBJ2-1	few	15	TRBD2	TGTGCCAGTACCAGGACTAGCGGGAACTACAATGAGCAGTTCTTC	CASTRTSGNYNEQFF
TRBV20-1	TRBJ2-1	.	17	.	TGCAGTGCTAGAGTTAGACGGGGAAAGGTGACCTACAATGAGCAGTTCTTC	CSARVRRGKVTYNEQFF
TRBV28	TRBJ2-7	many	14	TRBD2	TGTGCCAGCAGTTTATGGCGGGAGGGGGGAGAGCAGTACTTC	CASSLWREGGEQYF
TRBV7-2	TRBJ2-5	many	14	.	TGTGCCAGCAGCTCCTCTGTGGGAGAAGAGACCCAGTACTTC	CASSSSVGEETQYF
TRBV27	TRBJ2-3	few	17	TRBD1	TGTGCCAGCAGTTTAGAGACCGGGACAGGGGGCACAGATACGCAGTATTTT	CASSLETGTGGTDTQYF
TRBV7-3	TRBJ2-3	many	17	TRBD2	TGTGCCAGCAGCCCGTCTAGCGGGAGCTACACCACAGATACGCAGTATTTT	CASSPSSGSYTTDTQYF
TRBV29-1	TRBJ2-2	few	16	TRBD2	TGCAGCGCCGAAGGACTAGCGGGATTCCCGGGGGGGGAGCTGTTTTTT	CSAEGLAGFPGGELFF
TRBV6-1	TRBJ1-2	few	13	.	TGTGCCAGCGAAAGGACGGCCCTCTATGGCTACACCTTC	CASERTALYGYTF
TRBV25-1	TRBJ2-3	.	16	.	TGTGCCAGCAGTGAAGGGAGGCTAGCGACGGCAGATACGCAGTATTTT	CASSEGRLATADTQYF
TRBV28	TRBJ1-6	many	15	.	TGTGCCAGCAGTTTAGATGCTTGGGCGAATTCACCCCTCCACTTT	CASSLDAWANSPLHF